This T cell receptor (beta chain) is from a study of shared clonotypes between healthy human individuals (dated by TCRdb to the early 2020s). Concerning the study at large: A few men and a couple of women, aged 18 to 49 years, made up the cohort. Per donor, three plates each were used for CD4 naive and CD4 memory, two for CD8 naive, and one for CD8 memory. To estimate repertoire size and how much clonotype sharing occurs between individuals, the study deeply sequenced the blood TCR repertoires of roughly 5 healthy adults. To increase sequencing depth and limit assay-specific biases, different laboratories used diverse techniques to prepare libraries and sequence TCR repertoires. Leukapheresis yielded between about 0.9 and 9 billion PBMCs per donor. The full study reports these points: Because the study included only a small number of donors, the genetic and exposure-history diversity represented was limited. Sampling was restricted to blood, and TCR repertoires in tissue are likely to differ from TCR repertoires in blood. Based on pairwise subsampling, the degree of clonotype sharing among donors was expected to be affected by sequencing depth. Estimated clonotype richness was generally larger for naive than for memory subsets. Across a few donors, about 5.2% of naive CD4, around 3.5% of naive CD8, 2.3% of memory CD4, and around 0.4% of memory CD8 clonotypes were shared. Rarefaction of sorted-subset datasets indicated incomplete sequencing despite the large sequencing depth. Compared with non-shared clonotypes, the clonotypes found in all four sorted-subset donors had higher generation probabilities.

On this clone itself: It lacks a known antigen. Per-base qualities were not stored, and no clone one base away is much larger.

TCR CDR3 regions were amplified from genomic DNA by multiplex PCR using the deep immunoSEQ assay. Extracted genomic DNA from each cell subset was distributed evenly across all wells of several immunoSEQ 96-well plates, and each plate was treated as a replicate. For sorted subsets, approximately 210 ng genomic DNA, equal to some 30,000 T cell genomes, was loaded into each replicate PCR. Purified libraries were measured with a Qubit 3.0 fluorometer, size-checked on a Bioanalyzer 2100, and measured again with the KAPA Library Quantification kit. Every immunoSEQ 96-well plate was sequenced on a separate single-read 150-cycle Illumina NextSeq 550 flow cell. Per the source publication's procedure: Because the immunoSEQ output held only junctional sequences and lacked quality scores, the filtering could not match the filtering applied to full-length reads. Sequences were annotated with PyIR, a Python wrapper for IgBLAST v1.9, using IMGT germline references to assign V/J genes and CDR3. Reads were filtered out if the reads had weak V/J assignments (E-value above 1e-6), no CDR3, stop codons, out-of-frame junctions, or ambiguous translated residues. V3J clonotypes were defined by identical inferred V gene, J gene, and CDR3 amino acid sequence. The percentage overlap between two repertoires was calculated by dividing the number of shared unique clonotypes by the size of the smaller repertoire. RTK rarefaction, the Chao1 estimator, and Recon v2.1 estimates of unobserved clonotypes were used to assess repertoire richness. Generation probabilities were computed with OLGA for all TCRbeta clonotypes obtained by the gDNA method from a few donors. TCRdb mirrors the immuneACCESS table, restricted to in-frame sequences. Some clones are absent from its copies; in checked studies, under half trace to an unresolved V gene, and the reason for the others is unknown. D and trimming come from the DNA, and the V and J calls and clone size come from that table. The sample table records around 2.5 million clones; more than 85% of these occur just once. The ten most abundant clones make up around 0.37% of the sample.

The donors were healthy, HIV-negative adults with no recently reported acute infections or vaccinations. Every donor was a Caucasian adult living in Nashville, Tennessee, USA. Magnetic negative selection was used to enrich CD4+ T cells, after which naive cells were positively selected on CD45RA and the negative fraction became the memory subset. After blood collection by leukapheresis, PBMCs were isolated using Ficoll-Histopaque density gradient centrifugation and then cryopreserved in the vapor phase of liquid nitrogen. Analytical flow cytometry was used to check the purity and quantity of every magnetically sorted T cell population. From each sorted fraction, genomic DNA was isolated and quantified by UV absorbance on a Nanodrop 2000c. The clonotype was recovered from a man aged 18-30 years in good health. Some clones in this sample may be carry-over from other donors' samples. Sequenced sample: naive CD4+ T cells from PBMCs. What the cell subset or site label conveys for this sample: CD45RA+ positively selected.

The base sequence is TGTGCCAGTAACTCGGACAGTTACCTAAGCAATCAGCCCCAGCATTTT. This yields the protein CASNSDSYLSNQPQHF. Here the chain combines TRBV19 and TRBJ1-5, and possibly TRBD1, on 6 matching bases. The CDR3 contains 16 residues, cysteine and phenylalanine counted. Just CDR3 DNA is preserved here, 48 bases in frame from base 1. The germline V gene (reference sequence) supplies CDR1 LNHDA and CDR2 SQIVND. At the junction V is shortened by 7 bases and J by 1 base, with 17 bases in between.